The subject of this entry is one T cell receptor beta chain. The antigen is unknown. This sample stems from a study of T-cell reconstitution after alpha-beta-depleted transplantation in children. Study-level findings and limits: Several hundred rapidly expanded clones from non-depleted graft cells reportedly supplied alpha-beta T cells about two months post-transplant. Counts and diversity of T cells one year after transplant came mostly from newly produced T cells.

Using unique molecular identifiers, the investigators prepared the TCRbeta library. Each CDR3 protein gets one entry after TCRdb re-called the PCR reads with MiXCR. The sample carries hundreds of thousands of distinct CDR3 sequences, under 30% recorded once. The ends lost 3 bases at V and 9 bases at J; junction bases unmatched: 2. CDR1 and CDR2 (germline): LGHNA, YSLEER. The length of the CDR3 is 13 residues. This sequence was found in a boy younger than two who had a stem cell transplant for acute myeloid leukemia, so the T cells may come from the graft donor. The rearrangement links TRBV4-3 to TRBJ2-7; TRBD2 matches 13 bases. Here the sequenced sample was PBMCs, mostly from graft donor cells, taken 360 days after TCRalphabeta/CD19-depleted stem cell transplant. The CDR3 loop is CASSQGLAGRQYF. CDR3 coding DNA: TGCGCCAGCAGCCAGGGACTAGCGGGGCGGCAGTACTTC.